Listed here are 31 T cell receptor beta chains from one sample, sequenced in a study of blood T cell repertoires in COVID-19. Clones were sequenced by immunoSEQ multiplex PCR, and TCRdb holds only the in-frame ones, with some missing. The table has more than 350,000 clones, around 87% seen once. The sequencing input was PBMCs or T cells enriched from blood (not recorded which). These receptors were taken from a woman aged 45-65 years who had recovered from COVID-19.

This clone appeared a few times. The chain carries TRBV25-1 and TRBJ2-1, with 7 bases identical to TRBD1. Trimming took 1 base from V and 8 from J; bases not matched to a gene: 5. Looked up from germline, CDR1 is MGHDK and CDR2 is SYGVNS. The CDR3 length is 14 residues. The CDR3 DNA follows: TGTGCCAGCAGTGAATTCAGGGGGTTCGATGAGCAGTTCTTC. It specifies CASSEFRGFDEQFF.

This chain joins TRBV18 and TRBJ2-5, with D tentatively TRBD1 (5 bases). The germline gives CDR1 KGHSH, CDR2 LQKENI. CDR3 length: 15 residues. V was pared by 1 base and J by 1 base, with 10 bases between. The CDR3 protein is CASSPHQGIQETQYF. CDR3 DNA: TGTGCCAGCTCACCACATCAGGGTATCCAAGAGACCCAGTACTTC.

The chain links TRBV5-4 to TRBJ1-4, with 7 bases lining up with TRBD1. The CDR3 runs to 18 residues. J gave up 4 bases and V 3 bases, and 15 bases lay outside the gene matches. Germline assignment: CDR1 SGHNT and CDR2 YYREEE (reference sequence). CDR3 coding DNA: TGTGCCAGCAGCTCGGGACAGAGGCCCGGGATAGGTAATGAAAAACTGTTTTTT. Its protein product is CASSSGQRPGIGNEKLFF.

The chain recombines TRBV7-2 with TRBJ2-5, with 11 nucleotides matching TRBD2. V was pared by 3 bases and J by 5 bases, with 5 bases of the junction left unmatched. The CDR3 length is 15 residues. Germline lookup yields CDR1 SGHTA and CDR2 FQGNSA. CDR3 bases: TGTGCCAGCAGCTTTAGCGGGGGGGCCGGGGAGACCCAGTACTTC. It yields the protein CASSFSGGAGETQYF. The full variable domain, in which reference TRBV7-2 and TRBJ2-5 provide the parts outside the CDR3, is GAGVSQSPSNKVTEKGKDVELRCDPISGHTALYWYRQSLGQGLEFLIYFQGNSAPDKSGLPSDRFSAERTGGSVSTLTIQRTQQEDSAVYLCASSFSGGAGETQYFGPGTRLLVL.

Written as DNA, the CDR3 is TGTGCCAGCAGTCCCCTCAGGGGGTACAATAGCAATCAGCCCCAGCATTTT. Translated, it gives CASSPLRGYNSNQPQHF. The chain links TRBV27 to TRBJ1-5, with 7 bases identical to TRBD1. With 5 bases clipped from V and 0 bases from J, the junction kept 10 bases outside the gene matches. Germline lookup yields CDR1 MNHEY and CDR2 SMNVEV (reference sequence). The CDR3 consists of 17 residues.

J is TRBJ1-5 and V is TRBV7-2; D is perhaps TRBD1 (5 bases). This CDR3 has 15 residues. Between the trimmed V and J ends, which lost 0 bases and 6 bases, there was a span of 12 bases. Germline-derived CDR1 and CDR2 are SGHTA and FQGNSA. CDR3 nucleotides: TGTGCCAGCAGCTTAGCGGGAACAGGTTTTCAGCCCCAGCATTTT. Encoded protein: CASSLAGTGFQPQHF. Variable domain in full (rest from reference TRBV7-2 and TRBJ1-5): GAGVSQSPSNKVTEKGKDVELRCDPISGHTALYWYRQSLGQGLEFLIYFQGNSAPDKSGLPSDRFSAERTGGSVSTLTIQRTQQEDSAVYLCASSLAGTGFQPQHFGDGTRLSIL.

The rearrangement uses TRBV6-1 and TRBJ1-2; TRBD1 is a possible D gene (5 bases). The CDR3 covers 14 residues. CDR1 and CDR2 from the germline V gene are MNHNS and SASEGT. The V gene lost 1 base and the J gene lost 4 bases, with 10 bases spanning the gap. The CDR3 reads CASSEGGNLYGYTF. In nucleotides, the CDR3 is TGTGCCAGCAGTGAAGGGGGCAACCTCTATGGCTACACCTTC.

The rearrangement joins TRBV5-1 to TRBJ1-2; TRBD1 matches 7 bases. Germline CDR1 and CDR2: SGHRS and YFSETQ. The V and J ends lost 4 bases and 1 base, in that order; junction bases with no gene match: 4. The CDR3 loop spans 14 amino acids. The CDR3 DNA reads TGCGCCAGCAGCGGCCGGGACAGTAACTATGGCTACACCTTC. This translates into CASSGRDSNYGYTF.

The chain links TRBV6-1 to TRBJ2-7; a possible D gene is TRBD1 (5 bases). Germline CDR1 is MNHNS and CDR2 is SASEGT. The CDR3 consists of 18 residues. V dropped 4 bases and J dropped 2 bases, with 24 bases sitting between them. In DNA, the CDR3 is TGTGCCAGCAGTGCTCCAGGGTCGTGGGCAGGCATCCCCTACGAGCAGTACTTC. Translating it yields CASSAPGSWAGIPYEQYF.

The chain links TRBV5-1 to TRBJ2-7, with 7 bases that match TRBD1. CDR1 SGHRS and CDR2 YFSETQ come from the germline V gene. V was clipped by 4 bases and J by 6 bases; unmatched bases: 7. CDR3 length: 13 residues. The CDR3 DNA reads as TGCGCCAGCAGCCCCGGGACAGCGTCCGAGCAGTACTTC. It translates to CASSPGTASEQYF.

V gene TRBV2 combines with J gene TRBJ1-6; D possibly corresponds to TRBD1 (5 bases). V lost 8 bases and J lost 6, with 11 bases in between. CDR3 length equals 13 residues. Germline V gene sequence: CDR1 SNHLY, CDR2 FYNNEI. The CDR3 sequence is CASARRANSPLHF. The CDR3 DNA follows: TGTGCCAGCGCTCGCAGGGCTAATTCACCCCTCCACTTT.

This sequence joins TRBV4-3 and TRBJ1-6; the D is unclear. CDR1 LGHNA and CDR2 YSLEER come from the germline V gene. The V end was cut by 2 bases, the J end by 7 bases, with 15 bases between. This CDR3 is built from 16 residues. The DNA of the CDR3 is TGCGCCAGCAGCCAATTCGAGAATATTTTCAATTCACCCCTCCACTTT. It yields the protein CASSQFENIFNSPLHF.

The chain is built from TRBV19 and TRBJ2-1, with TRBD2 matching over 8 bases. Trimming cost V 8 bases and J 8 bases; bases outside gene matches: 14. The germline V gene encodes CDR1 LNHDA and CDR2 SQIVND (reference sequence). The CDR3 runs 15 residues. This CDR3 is CASASAGAVTDEQFF. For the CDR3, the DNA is TGTGCCAGTGCCTCAGCGGGGGCCGTGACGGATGAGCAGTTCTTC.

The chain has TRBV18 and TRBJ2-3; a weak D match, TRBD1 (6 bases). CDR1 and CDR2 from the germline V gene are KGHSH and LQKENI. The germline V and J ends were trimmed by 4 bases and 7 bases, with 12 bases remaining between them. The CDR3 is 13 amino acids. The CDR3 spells CASSRGQDHTQYF. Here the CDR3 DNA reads TGTGCCAGCTCACGGGGGCAGGACCATACGCAGTATTTT.

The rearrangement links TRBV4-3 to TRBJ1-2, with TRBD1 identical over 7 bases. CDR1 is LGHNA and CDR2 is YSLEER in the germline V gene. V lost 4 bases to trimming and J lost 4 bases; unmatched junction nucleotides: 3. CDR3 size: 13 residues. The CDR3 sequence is CASSLTGSYGYTF. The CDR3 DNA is TGCGCCAGCAGCCTGACAGGGAGCTATGGCTACACCTTC.

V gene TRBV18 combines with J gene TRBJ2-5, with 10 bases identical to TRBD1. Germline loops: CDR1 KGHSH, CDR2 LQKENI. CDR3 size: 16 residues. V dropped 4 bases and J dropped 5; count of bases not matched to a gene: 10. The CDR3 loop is CASSRPETGGRETQYF. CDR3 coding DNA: TGTGCCAGCTCACGCCCCGAGACAGGGGGCAGGGAGACCCAGTACTTC.

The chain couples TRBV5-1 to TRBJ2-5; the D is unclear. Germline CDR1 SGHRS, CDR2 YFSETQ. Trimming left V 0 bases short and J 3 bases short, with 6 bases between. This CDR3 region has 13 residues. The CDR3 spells CASSLGEEETQYF. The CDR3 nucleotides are TGCGCCAGCAGCTTGGGAGAGGAAGAGACCCAGTACTTC.

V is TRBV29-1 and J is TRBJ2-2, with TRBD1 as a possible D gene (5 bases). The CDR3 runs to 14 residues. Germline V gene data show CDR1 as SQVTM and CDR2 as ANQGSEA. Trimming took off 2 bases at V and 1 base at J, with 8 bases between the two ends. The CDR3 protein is CSVERQKNTGELFF. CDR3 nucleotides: TGCAGCGTTGAACGACAGAAGAACACCGGGGAGCTGTTTTTT.

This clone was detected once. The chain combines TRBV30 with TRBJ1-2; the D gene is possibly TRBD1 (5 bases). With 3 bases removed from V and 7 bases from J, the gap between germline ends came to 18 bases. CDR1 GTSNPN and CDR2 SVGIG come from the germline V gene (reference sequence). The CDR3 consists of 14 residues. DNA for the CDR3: TGTGCCTGGAGGGGAGGGGCCCTGGGTTTTGGCTACACCTTC. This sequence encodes CAWRGGALGFGYTF.

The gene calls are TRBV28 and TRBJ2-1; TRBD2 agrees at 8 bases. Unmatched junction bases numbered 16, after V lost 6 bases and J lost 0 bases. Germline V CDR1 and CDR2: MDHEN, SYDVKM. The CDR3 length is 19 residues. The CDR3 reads CASSSVFAGGLSSYNEQFF. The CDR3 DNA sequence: TGTGCCAGCAGCTCGGTATTTGCGGGGGGACTGAGCTCCTACAATGAGCAGTTCTTC.

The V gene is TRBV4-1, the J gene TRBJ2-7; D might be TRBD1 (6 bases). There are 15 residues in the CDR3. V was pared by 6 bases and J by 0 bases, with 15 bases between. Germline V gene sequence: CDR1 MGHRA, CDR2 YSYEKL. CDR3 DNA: TGCGCCAGCAGTTTGGGACACTTGAGCTCCTACGAGCAGTACTTC. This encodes CASSLGHLSSYEQYF.

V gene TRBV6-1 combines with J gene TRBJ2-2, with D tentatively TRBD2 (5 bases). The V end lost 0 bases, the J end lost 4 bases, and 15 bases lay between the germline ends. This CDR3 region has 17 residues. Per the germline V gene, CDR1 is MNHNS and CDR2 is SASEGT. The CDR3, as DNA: TGTGCCAGCAGTGAAGCGAGGGAAAACTGGGTCACCGGGGAGCTGTTTTTT. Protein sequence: CASSEARENWVTGELFF.

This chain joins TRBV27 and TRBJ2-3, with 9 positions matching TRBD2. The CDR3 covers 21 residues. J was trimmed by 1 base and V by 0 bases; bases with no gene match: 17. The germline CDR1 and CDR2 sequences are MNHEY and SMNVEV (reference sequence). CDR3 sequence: CASSLSRGGGGASVGTDTQYF. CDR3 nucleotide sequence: TGTGCCAGCAGTTTATCGAGGGGCGGCGGGGGGGCCTCGGTCGGCACAGATACGCAGTATTTT.

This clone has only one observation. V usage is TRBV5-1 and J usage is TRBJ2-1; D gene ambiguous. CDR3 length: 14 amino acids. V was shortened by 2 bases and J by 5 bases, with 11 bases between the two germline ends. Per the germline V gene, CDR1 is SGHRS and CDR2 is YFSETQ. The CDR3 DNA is TGCGCCAGCAGCTTCCTTACTGAAGACAATGAGCAGTTCTTC. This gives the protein CASSFLTEDNEQFF.

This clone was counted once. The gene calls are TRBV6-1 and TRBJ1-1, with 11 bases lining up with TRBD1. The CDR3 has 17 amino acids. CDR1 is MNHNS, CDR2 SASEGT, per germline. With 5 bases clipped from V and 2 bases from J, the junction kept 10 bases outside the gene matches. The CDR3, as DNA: TGTGCCAGCAGTAAAGGACAGGGGGCCCTAATCAACACTGAAGCTTTCTTT. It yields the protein CASSKGQGALINTEAFF.

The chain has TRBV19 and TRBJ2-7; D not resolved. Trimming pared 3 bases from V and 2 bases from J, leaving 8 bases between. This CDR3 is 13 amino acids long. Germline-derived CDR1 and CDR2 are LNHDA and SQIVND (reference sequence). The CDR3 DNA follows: TGTGCCAGTAGTATGACTGCAACCTACGAGCAGTACTTC. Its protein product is CASSMTATYEQYF.

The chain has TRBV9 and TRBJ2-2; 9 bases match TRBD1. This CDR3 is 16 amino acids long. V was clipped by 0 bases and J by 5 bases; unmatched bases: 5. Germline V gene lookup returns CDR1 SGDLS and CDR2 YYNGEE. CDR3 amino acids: CASSVGGTGFTGELFF. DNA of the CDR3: TGTGCCAGCAGCGTAGGTGGGACAGGGTTTACCGGGGAGCTGTTTTTT.

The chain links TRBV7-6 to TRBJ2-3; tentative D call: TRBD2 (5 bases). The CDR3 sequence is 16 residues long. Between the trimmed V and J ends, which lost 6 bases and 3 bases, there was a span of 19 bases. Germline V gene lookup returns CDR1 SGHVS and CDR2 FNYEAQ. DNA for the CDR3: TGTGCCAGCAGTAATGGGCTGAGGGCGAGGACAGATACGCAGTATTTT. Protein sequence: CASSNGLRARTDTQYF. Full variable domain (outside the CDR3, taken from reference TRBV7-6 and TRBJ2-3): GAGVSQSPRYKVTKRGQDVALRCDPISGHVSLYWYRQALGQGPEFLTYFNYEAQQDKSGLPNDRFSAERPEGSISTLTIQRTEQRDSAMYRCASSNGLRARTDTQYFGPGTRLTVL.

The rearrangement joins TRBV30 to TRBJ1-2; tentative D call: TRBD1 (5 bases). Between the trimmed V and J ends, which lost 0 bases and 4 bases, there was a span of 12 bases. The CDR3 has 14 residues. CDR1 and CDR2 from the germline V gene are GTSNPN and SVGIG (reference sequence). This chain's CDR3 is CAWSVGGSTYGYTF. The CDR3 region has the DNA TGTGCCTGGAGTGTGGGGGGGTCCACCTATGGCTACACCTTC.

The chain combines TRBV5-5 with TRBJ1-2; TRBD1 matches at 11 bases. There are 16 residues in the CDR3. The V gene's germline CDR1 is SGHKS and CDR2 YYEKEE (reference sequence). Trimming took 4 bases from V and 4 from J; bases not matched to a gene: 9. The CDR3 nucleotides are TGTGCCAGCAGCACAGGACAGGGGGCATGGGGCTATGGCTACACCTTC. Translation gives CASSTGQGAWGYGYTF.

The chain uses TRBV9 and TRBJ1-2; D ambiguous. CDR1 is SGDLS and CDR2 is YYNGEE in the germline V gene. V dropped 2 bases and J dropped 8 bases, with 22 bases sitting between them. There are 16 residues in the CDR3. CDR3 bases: TGTGCCAGCAGCGTGCTCTCGAGCTCTACAACGGGAGGCTACACCTTC. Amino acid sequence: CASSVLSSSTTGGYTF.